This TCR beta chain was documented in a study of cytomegalovirus exposure and HLA in healthy donors. Germline assignment: CDR1 KGHSH and CDR2 LQKENI. This CDR3 contains 15 residues. V was clipped by 1 base and J by 6 bases; unmatched bases: 4. The PCR was carried out with 60 Vbeta primers and 13 Jbeta primers. Generated by immunoSEQ multiplex PCR, the TCRdb table keeps only in-frame clones and is missing some. In the table there are about 86,000 clones, 79% of which are singletons. This sequence originates from a woman between 40 and 55 years old in good health and CMV-seropositive. Input material: PBMCs. The V gene is TRBV18, the J gene TRBJ1-5; 9 bases fit TRBD1. The CDR3 nucleotides are TGTGCCAGCTCACCACTGGGACAGGGCTCTCAGCCCCAGCATTTT. Protein: CASSPLGQGSQPQHF.